The 15 T cell receptor beta chains given below trace back to one sample, sequenced in a study of blood T cell repertoires in COVID-19. Some clones are missing from TCRdb's copy, which holds only in-frame ones; the method was immunoSEQ multiplex PCR. The profile covers about 280,000 clones, with 85% appearing a single time and 2.5% to 3% taken by the ten largest. The sequenced sample consisted of PBMCs or T cells enriched from blood (not recorded which). The receptors were sampled from a woman in her fifties or sixties who had recovered from COVID-19.

The gene calls are TRBV7-2 and TRBJ1-2; the D is unclear. V lost 1 base to trimming and J lost 0 bases, with 6 bases between them. CDR1 and CDR2 (germline): SGHTA, FQGNSA. CDR3 length equals 14 residues. The CDR3 sequence is CASSLERANYGYTF. The CDR3, as DNA: TGTGCCAGCAGCTTAGAACGAGCTAACTATGGCTACACCTTC.

The gene calls are TRBV5-5 and TRBJ2-1; 11 bases are shared with TRBD2. After removal of 4 bases from V and 9 bases from J, the junction contained 9 bases not matched to a gene. The CDR3 spans 15 residues. Germline CDR1 SGHKS, CDR2 YYEKEE (reference sequence). The DNA for the CDR3 is TGTGCCAGCAGCCAACTAGCGGGAGAGATCGGTGAGCAGTTCTTC. It codes for CASSQLAGEIGEQFF.

A single count supports this clone. The chain uses TRBV2 and TRBJ1-1; 9 bases are shared with TRBD1. Germline CDR1 reads SNHLY; CDR2 reads FYNNEI. This CDR3 is built from 15 residues. The J segment lost 6 bases and the V segment lost 4 bases, leaving 9 bases of the junction unmatched. Written as DNA, the CDR3 is TGTGCCAGCAGTGGAGAAGGACAGGGGAGCCCTGAAGCTTTCTTT. Protein: CASSGEGQGSPEAFF.

The chain couples TRBV5-4 to TRBJ1-1; D gene ambiguous. With 4 bases removed from V and 6 bases from J, the gap between germline ends came to 13 bases. Per germline, CDR1 SGHNT and CDR2 YYREEE (reference sequence). The CDR3 sequence is 13 residues long. CDR3 in amino acids: CASSPGVLAEAFF. DNA for the CDR3: TGTGCCAGCAGCCCCGGGGTTTTAGCTGAAGCTTTCTTT.

In its sample, this clone was seen a few times. This chain uses TRBV10-3 with TRBJ2-7, with 7 bases fitting TRBD2. This CDR3 has 16 amino acids. The V and J ends lost 3 bases and 0 bases, in that order; junction bases with no gene match: 8. Per germline, CDR1 ENHRY and CDR2 SYGVKD. The CDR3 loop is CAISEPGRDYSYEQYF. CDR3 sequence (DNA): TGTGCCATCAGTGAACCGGGGAGGGACTACTCCTACGAGCAGTACTTC.

The rearrangement joins TRBV6-5 to TRBJ2-1; D uncertain. The germline V gene has CDR1 MNHEY and CDR2 SVGAGI. V lost 1 base and J lost 5, with 6 bases in between. This CDR3 comprises 13 residues. The CDR3 protein is CASSYLLDNEQFF. The CDR3 DNA reads as TGTGCCAGCAGTTACTTACTGGACAATGAGCAGTTCTTC.

This clone appeared a single time. The chain's CDR3 is CASSLMRTGGRLSGANVLTF. The CDR3 coding sequence is TGTGCCAGCAGCTTAATGAGAACAGGGGGCAGACTCTCTGGGGCCAACGTCCTGACTTTC. The chain joins TRBV7-6 to TRBJ2-6; TRBD1 aligns across 9 bases. CDR3 length equals 20 residues. Germline loops: CDR1 SGHVS, CDR2 FNYEAQ. V was clipped by 2 bases and J by 0 bases; unmatched bases: 11.

The rearrangement uses TRBV7-2 and TRBJ2-3, with D possibly matching TRBD1 (6 bases). The CDR3 spans 15 residues. Trimming stripped 2 bases from V and 2 bases from J, with 11 bases between. The germline gives CDR1 SGHTA, CDR2 FQGNSA. The CDR3 DNA reads TGTGCCAGCAGCTTACGTGGACAGTACACAGATACGCAGTATTTT. It specifies CASSLRGQYTDTQYF. Using reference TRBV7-2 and TRBJ2-3 for the parts outside the CDR3, the full variable domain is GAGVSQSPSNKVTEKGKDVELRCDPISGHTALYWYRQSLGQGLEFLIYFQGNSAPDKSGLPSDRFSAERTGGSVSTLTIQRTQQEDSAVYLCASSLRGQYTDTQYFGPGTRLTVL.

The J gene is TRBJ1-3, the V gene TRBV14, with TRBD1 identical over 8 bases. The CDR3 loop spans 16 amino acids. The V gene end was trimmed by 2 bases and the J gene end by 8 bases; junction bases not matched to a gene: 11. Per the germline V gene, CDR1 is SGHDN and CDR2 is FVKESK. For the CDR3, the DNA is TGTGCCAGCAGCCAAAAATCCTGGACAGGGATAGACACCATATATTTT. It translates to CASSQKSWTGIDTIYF.

The chain links TRBV5-1 to TRBJ2-3, with 7 bases lining up with TRBD1. This CDR3 has 14 amino acids. The germline V gene has CDR1 SGHRS and CDR2 YFSETQ. V trimming: 7 bases; J trimming: 0 bases; junction bases outside the gene matches: 5. CDR3 sequence reads: CASRGTVSTDTQYF. CDR3 DNA: TGCGCCAGCCGAGGGACAGTCAGCACAGATACGCAGTATTTT.

This CDR3 is CASNKGDQPQHF. The DNA of the CDR3 is TGTGCCAGCAACAAGGGAGATCAGCCCCAGCATTTT. The chain recombines TRBV19 with TRBJ1-5; D gene uncertain. V was pared by 9 bases and J by 5 bases, with 11 bases between. CDR1 and CDR2 from the germline V gene are LNHDA and SQIVND (reference sequence). The CDR3 is 12 amino acids. The variable domain in full, completed from reference TRBV19 and TRBJ1-5, reads DGGITQSPKYLFRKEGQNVTLSCEQNLNHDAMYWYRQDPGQGLRLIYYSQIVNDFQKGDIAEGYSVSREKKESFPLTVTSAQKNPTAFYLCASNKGDQPQHFGDGTRLSIL.

J is TRBJ2-1 and V is TRBV30; D remains unclear. Germline V gene data show CDR1 as GTSNPN and CDR2 as SVGIG (reference sequence). CDR3 length equals 11 residues. Trimming removed 0 bases at V and 7 bases at J, with 4 bases between. The CDR3 DNA reads TGTGCCTGGAGTGTTATAAATGAGCAGTTCTTC. This encodes CAWSVINEQFF.

The chain recombines TRBV5-6 with TRBJ2-5, with 9 bases identical to TRBD1. Trimming took 3 bases from V and 5 from J; bases not matched to a gene: 8. Germline assignment: CDR1 SGHDT and CDR2 YYEEEE. The CDR3 has 15 residues. The CDR3 loop is CASSWSTGGWETQYF. Here the CDR3 DNA reads TGTGCCAGCAGCTGGAGCACAGGGGGCTGGGAGACCCAGTACTTC. The entire variable domain, with the rest obtained from reference TRBV5-6 and TRBJ2-5, is as follows: DAGVTQSPTHLIKTRGQQVTLRCSPKSGHDTVSWYQQALGQGPQFIFQYYEEEERQRGNFPDRFSGHQFPNYSSELNVNALLLGDSALYLCASSWSTGGWETQYFGPGTRLLVL.

V and J are TRBV2 and TRBJ2-5, with D tentatively TRBD1 (6 bases). Germline assignment: CDR1 SNHLY and CDR2 FYNNEI. Trimming took 5 bases from V and 4 from J, leaving 14 bases between them. This CDR3 has 14 amino acids. DNA for the CDR3: TGTGCCAGCAGTATACAGGGTGGGCGAGAGACCCAGTACTTC. This sequence encodes CASSIQGGRETQYF.

The chain combines TRBV4-2 with TRBJ2-1, with 11 bases identical to TRBD2. The CDR3 has 16 residues. Germline V gene sequence: CDR1 LGHNA, CDR2 YNFKEQ. The junction had 4 bases not matched to a gene; V was cut back by 2 bases and J by 4 bases. The CDR3 nucleotides read TGTGCCAGCAGCCAAAGAGGGACTAGCGGATACAATGAGCAGTTCTTC. Protein sequence: CASSQRGTSGYNEQFF.